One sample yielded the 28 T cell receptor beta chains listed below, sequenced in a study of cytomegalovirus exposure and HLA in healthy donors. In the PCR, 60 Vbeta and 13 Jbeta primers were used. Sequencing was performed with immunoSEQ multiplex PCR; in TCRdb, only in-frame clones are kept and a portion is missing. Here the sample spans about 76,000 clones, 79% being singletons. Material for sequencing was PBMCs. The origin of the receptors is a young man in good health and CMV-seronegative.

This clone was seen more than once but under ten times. CDR3 DNA: TGTGCCAGCAGCAAAGACAGTCGCCCGAACACTGAAGCTTTCTTT. Translated: CASSKDSRPNTEAFF. V usage is TRBV6-5 and J usage is TRBJ1-1, with D perhaps TRBD1 (5 bases). V lost 6 bases and J 1 base, leaving 15 bases between the germline ends. The CDR3 consists of 15 residues. Per germline, CDR1 MNHEY and CDR2 SVGAGI.

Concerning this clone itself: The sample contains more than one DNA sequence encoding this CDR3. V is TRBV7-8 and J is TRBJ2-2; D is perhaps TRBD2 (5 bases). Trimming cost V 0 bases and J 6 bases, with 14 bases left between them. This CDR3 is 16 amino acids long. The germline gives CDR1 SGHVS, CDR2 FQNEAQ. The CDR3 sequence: CASSLASVSGSGELFF. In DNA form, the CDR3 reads TGTGCCAGCAGCTTAGCTTCAGTTTCGGGGTCCGGGGAGCTGTTTTTT.

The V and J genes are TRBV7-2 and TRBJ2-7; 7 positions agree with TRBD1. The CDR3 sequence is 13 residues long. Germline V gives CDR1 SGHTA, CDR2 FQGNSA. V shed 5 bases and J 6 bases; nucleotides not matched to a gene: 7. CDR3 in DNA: TGTGCCAGCAGCGCGACAGGGCTTGGCGAGCAGTACTTC. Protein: CASSATGLGEQYF.

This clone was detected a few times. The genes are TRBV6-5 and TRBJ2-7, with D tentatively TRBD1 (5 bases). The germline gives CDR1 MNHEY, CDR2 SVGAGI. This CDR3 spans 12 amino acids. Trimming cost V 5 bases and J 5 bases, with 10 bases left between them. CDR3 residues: CASSQGSHEQYF. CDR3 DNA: TGTGCCAGCAGTCAGGGTTCGCACGAGCAGTACTTC.

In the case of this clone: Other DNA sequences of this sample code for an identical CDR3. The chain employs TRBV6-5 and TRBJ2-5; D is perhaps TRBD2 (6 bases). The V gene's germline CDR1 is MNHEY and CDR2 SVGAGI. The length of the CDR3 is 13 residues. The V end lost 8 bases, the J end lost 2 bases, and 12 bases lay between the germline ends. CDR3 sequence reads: CASGGTYQETQYF. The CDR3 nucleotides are TGTGCCAGCGGGGGGACTTATCAAGAGACCCAGTACTTC.

The chain's CDR3 is CASTNSKGQEAFF. CDR3 nucleotide sequence: TGTGCCAGCACCAACAGCAAAGGACAGGAGGCTTTCTTT. The rearrangement uses TRBV7-9 and TRBJ1-1, with 7 bases lining up with TRBD1. Germline assignment: CDR1 SEHNR and CDR2 FQNEAQ (reference sequence). The CDR3 extends over 13 amino acids. V was pared by 7 bases and J by 11 bases, with 13 bases of the junction left unmatched.

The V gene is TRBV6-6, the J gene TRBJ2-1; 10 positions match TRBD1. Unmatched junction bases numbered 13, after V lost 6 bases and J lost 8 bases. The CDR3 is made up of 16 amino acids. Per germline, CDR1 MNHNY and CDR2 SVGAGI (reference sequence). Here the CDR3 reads CASRPNDRDRGHEQFF. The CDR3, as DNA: TGTGCCAGCAGGCCTAACGACCGGGACAGGGGCCATGAGCAGTTCTTC.

CDR3 protein: CATWTGTNEKLFF. The CDR3 nucleotides are TGTGCCACCTGGACAGGCACTAATGAAAAACTGTTTTTT. The chain has TRBV28 and TRBJ1-4; 7 nucleotides match TRBD1. J was trimmed by 2 bases and V by 10 bases; bases with no gene match: 4. Germline CDR1 reads MDHEN; CDR2 reads SYDVKM. This CDR3 comprises 13 residues.

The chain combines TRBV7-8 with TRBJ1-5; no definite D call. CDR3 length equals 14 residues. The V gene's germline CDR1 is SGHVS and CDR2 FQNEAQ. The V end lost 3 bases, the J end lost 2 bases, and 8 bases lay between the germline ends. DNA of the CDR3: TGTGCCAGCAGCTTGCGACGGGGCAATCAGCCCCAGCATTTT. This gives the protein CASSLRRGNQPQHF.

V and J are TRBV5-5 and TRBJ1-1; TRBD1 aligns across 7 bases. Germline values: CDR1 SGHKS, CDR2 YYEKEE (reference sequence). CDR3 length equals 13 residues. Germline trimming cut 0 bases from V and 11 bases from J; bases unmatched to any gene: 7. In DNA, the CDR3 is TGTGCCAGCAGCTTGGGACAGGGCTTGGAGGCTTTCTTT. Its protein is CASSLGQGLEAFF.

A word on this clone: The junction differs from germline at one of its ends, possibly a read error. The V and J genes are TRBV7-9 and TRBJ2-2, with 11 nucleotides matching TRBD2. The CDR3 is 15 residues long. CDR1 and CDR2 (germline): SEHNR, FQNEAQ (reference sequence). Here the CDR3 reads CASSLAGGNTGELFF. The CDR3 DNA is TGTGCCAGCAGCCTAGCGGGAGGGAACACCGGGGAGCTGTTTTTT. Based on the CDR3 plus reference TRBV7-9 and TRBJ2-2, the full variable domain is DTGVSQNPRHKITKRGQNVTFRCDPISEHNRLYWYRQTLGQGPEFLTYFQNEAQLEKSRLLSDRFSAERPKGSFSTLEIQRTEQGDSAMYLCASSLAGGNTGELFFGEGSRLTVL.

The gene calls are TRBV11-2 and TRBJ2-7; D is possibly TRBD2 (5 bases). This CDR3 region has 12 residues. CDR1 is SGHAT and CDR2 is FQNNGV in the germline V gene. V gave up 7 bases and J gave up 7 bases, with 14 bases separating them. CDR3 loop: CASNGNLGEQYF. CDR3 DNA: TGTGCCAGCAACGGGAACCTCGGGGAGCAGTACTTC.

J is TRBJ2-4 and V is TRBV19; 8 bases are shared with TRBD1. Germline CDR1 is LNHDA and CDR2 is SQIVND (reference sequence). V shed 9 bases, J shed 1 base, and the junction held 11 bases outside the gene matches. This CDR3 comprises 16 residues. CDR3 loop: CASAPENRGAKNIQYF. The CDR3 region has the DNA TGTGCCAGCGCCCCCGAGAACAGGGGGGCCAAAAACATTCAGTACTTC.

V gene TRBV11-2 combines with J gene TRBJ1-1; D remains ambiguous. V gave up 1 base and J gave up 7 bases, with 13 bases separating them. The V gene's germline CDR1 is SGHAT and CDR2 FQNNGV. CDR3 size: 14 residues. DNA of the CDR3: TGTGCCAGCAGCTTAGGGTTCGGTCCAGGTGAAGCTTTCTTT. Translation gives CASSLGFGPGEAFF.

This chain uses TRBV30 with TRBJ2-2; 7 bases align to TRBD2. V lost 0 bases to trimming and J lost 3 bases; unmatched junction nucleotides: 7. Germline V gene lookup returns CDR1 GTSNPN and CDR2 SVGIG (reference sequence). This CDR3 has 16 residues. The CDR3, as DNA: TGTGCCTGGAGTGTAGGGATGGGACTATACACCGGGGAGCTGTTTTTT. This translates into CAWSVGMGLYTGELFF.

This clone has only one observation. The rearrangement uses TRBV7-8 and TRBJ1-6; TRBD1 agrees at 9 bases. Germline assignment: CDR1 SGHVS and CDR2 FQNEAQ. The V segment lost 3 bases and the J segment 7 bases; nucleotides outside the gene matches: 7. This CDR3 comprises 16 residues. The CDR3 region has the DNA TGTGCCAGCAGCTTCCGGGACAGGGCAGGGAATTCACCCCTCCACTTT. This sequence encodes CASSFRDRAGNSPLHF.

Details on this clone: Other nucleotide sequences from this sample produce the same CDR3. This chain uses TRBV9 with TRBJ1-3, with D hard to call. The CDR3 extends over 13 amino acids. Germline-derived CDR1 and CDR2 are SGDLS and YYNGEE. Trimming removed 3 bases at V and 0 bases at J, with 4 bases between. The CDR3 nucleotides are TGTGCCAGCAGCGGAGACTCTGGAAACACCATATATTTT. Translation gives CASSGDSGNTIYF. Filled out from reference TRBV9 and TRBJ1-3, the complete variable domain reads DSGVTQTPKHLITATGQRVTLRCSPRSGDLSVYWYQQSLDQGLQFLIQYYNGEERAKGNILERFSAQQFPDLHSELNLSSLELGDSALYFCASSGDSGNTIYFGEGSWLTVV.

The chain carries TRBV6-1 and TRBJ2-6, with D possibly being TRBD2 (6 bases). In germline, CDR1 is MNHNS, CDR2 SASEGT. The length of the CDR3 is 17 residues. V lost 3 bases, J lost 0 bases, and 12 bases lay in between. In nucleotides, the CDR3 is TGTGCCAGCAGTGACCGACGGGGGAGCTCTGGGGCCAACGTCCTGACTTTC. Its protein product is CASSDRRGSSGANVLTF.

CDR3 sequence: CASGPKQGNTEAFF. In DNA form, the CDR3 reads TGTGCCAGCGGACCCAAACAGGGGAACACTGAAGCTTTCTTT. This chain connects TRBV5-4 to TRBJ1-1; perhaps TRBD1 as D (6 bases). The V end lost 7 bases, the J end lost 1 base, and 14 bases lay between the germline ends. The length of the CDR3 is 14 residues. Germline V gives CDR1 SGHNT, CDR2 YYREEE (reference sequence).

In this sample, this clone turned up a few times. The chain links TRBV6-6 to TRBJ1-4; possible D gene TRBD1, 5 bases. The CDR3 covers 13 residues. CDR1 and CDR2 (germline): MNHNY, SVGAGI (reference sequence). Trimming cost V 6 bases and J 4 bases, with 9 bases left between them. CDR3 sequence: CASRRQINEKLFF. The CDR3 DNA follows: TGTGCCAGCAGAAGACAGATTAATGAAAAACTGTTTTTT.

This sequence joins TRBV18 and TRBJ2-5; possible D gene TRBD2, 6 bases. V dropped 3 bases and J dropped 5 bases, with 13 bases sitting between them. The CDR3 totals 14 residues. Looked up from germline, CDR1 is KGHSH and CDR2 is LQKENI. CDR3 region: CASSPPLGGETQYF. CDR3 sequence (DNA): TGTGCCAGCTCACCGCCACTTGGGGGGGAGACCCAGTACTTC.

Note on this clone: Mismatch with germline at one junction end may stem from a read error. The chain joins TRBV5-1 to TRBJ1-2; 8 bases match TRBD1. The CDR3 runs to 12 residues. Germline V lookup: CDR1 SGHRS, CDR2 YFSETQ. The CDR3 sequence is CASTGQGYGYPF. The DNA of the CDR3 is TGCGCCAGCACTGGACAGGGTTATGGCTACCCCTTC.

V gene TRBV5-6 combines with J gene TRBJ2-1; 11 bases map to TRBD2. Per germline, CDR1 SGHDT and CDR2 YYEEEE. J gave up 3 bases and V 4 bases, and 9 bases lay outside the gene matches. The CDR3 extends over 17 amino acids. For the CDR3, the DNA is TGTGCCAGCAGCGATAAAAGACTAGCGGGGAGCTACAATGAGCAGTTCTTC. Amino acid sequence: CASSDKRLAGSYNEQFF.

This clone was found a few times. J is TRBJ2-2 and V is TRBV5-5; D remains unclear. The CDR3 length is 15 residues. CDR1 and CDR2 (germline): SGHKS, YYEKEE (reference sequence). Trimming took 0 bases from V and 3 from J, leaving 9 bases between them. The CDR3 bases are TGTGCCAGCAGCTTGGGACGGGTGGACACCGGGGAGCTGTTTTTT. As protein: CASSLGRVDTGELFF.

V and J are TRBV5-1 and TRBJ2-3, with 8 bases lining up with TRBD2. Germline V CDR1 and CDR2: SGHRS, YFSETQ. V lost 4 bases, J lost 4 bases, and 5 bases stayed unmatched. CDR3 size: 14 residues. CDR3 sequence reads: CASSPGRAPDTQYF. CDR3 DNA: TGCGCCAGCAGCCCCGGGAGGGCCCCAGATACGCAGTATTTT.

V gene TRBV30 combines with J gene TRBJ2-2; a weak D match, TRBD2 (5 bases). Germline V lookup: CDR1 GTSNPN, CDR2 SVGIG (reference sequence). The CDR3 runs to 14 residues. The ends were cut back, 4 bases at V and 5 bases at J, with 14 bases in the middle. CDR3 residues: CAWNDVWRTGELFF. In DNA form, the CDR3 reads TGTGCCTGGAATGACGTTTGGAGGACCGGGGAGCTGTTTTTT.

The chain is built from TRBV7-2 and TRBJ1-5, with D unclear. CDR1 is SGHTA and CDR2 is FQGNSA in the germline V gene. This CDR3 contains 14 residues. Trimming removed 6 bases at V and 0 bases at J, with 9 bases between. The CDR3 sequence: CASSQLNSNQPQHF. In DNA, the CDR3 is TGTGCCAGCAGTCAACTTAATAGCAATCAGCCCCAGCATTTT. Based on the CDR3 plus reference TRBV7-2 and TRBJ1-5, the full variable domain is GAGVSQSPSNKVTEKGKDVELRCDPISGHTALYWYRQSLGQGLEFLIYFQGNSAPDKSGLPSDRFSAERTGGSVSTLTIQRTQQEDSAVYLCASSQLNSNQPQHFGDGTRLSIL.

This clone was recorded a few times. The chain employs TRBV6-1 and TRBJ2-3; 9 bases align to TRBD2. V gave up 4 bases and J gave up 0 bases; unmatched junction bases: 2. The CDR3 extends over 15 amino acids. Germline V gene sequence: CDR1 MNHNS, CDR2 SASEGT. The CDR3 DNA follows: TGTGCCAGCAGTGGGGCGGGAGGGAGCACAGATACGCAGTATTTT. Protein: CASSGAGGSTDTQYF.